This T cell receptor beta chain was captured in a study of STAT5B mutations in CD4+ large granular lymphocyte leukemia. A note on this clone: Its antigen remains unidentified.

With 7 bases removed from V and 7 bases from J, the gap between germline ends came to 22 bases. The CDR3 length is 15 residues. In germline, CDR1 is GTSNPN, CDR2 SVGIG (reference sequence). Clones were sequenced by immunoSEQ multiplex PCR, and TCRdb holds only the in-frame ones, with some missing. In the table there are 23,000 or so clones, about 79% of which are singletons. Whole-study results and caveats: Without putative leukemic clones, patient CD4-sorted repertoires remained more clonal than healthy CD4+ repertoires.

The receptor was derived from a human donor in good health. The chain has TRBV30 and TRBJ1-4, with D possibly TRBD1 on 5 matching bases. The specimen sequenced was CD4+ T cells from blood buffy coats. CDR3 in amino acids: CASRLQGMDGEKLFF. CDR3 nucleotides: TGTGCCTCGAGACTCCAGGGAATGGACGGTGAAAAACTGTTTTTT.